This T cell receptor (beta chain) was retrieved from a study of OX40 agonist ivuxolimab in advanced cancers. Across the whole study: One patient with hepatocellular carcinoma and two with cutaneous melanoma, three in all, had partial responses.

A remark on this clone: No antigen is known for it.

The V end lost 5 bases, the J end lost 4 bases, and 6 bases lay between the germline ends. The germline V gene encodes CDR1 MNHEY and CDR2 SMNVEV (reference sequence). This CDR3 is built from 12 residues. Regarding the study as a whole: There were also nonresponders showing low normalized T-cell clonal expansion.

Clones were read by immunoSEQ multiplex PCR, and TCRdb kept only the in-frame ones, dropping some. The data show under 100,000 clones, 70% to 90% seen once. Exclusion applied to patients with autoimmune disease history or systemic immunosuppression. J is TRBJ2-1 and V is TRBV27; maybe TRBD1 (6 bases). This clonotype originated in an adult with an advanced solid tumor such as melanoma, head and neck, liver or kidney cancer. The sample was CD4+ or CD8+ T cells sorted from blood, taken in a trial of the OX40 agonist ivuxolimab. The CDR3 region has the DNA TGTGCCAGCAGTGGACAGTACAATGAGCAGTTCTTC. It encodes CASSGQYNEQFF.